This T cell receptor beta chain is drawn from a study of beta chain features in type 1 diabetes. The CDR3 length is 17 residues. V was pared by 3 bases and J by 4 bases, with 19 bases between. Looked up from germline, CDR1 is LGHNA and CDR2 is YSLEER. The isolated RNA, all of it, was reverse transcribed, so expressed TCRB transcripts were what got sequenced. Repertoires were generated with immunoSEQ multiplex PCR, while TCRdb's copy carries only in-frame clones and drops some. There are some 270,000 clones in the sample; about a tenth occur only once, and about 0.018% lies in the top ten. A remark on this clone: The target antigen is unknown.

Sorted populations all had greater than 95% purity. Study conclusions and caveats: TCRB repertoires of naive, central memory and Treg cells appeared more similar among patients than among healthy donors. Patients with Type 1 diabetes showed moderately but significantly shorter TCRB CDR3s in all four CD4+ subsets.

V usage is TRBV4-3 and J usage is TRBJ2-1; weak D call: TRBD2 (7 bases). The receptor was isolated from a young man with type 1 diabetes. The source material was naive CD4+ T cells from blood. The DNA for the CDR3 is TGCGCCAGCAGCCAGGGCCTGGGGAGGGGGGCGTACAATGAGCAGTTCTTC. Translating it yields CASSQGLGRGAYNEQFF.